The 3 T cell receptor beta chains reported below all come from one sample, sequenced in a study of metastatic and nonmetastatic thyroid tumors (dated by TCRdb to 2018 to 2020). None of the patients had been given any treatment before thyroid surgery. The library was obtained by PCR. These reads were obtained on an Illumina HiSeq 4000. TCRdb itself trimmed the public reads at Q25 with fastp, ran MiXCR and retained productive beta chains. The sample table lists 6,500 to 10,000 clones, roughly a quarter of them with a count of one. In total, the top ten clones hold approximately 13% of the sample. Sample: adjacent normal tissue. All receptors come from a female donor with papillary thyroid cancer or a benign thyroid nodule (not recorded which). Some clones in this sample may be carry-over from other donors' samples.

This clone has just a few counts. The chain employs TRBV6-6 and TRBJ2-6; D possibly corresponds to TRBD2 (5 bases). V dropped 2 bases and J dropped 4 bases, with 15 bases sitting between them. Germline CDR1 is MNHNY and CDR2 is SVGAGI (reference sequence). The CDR3 has 17 residues. This CDR3 reads CASSYRGGPCGANVLTF. CDR3 in DNA: TGTGCCAGCAGTTACCGCGGCGGGCCATGCGGGGCCAACGTCCTGACTTTC.

By frequency in the sample, this clone is medium-sized. V and J are TRBV7-3 and TRBJ1-6; possible D gene TRBD1, 6 bases. Germline V gives CDR1 SGHTA, CDR2 FQGTGA. The V gene lost 0 bases and the J gene lost 9 bases, with 12 bases spanning the gap. The CDR3 runs 15 residues. CDR3 region: CASSLTGRGSSPLHF. In DNA form, the CDR3 reads TGTGCCAGCAGCTTAACCGGCAGGGGAAGTTCACCCCTCCACTTT.

This chain joins TRBV20-1 and TRBJ2-3; D gene ambiguous. V was cut by 0 bases and J by 10 bases, with 11 bases left in between. Per the germline V gene, CDR1 is DFQATT and CDR2 is SNEGSKA (reference sequence). CDR3 size: 12 residues. CDR3 protein: CSARDLALSQYF. DNA for the CDR3: TGCAGTGCTAGAGATTTGGCCTTGTCGCAGTATTTT.